This entry is about one T cell receptor beta chain. Its cognate antigen is unknown. The CDR3 is 14 amino acids. Germline assignment: CDR1 ENHRY and CDR2 SYGVKD. Trimming took off 2 bases at V and 6 bases at J, with 13 bases between the two ends. This sample was included in a study of post-analysis software for immune sequencing data. Whole-study findings and limits: TRBV segments more frequent in patients than in controls numbered about five and included TRBV5-6, TRBV5-1 and TRBV20-1.

Unique molecular identifiers were present in the TCR beta cDNA libraries. Researchers reported 520,000 or so cDNA molecules coming from roughly 0.93 to 9.6 million T cells. TCRdb re-called the PCR reads through MiXCR, storing one row per CDR3 protein. This table has fewer than 700,000 distinct CDR3 sequences, roughly 47% appearing once. The clonotype comes from a girl aged 10 to 17 with multiple sclerosis. The chain couples TRBV10-3 to TRBJ1-1; no clear D. Sequencing was performed on blood. The CDR3, as DNA: TGTGCCATCAGTGAGGGGTCCCCGGACGCTGAAGCTTTCTTT. Protein: CAISEGSPDAEAFF.